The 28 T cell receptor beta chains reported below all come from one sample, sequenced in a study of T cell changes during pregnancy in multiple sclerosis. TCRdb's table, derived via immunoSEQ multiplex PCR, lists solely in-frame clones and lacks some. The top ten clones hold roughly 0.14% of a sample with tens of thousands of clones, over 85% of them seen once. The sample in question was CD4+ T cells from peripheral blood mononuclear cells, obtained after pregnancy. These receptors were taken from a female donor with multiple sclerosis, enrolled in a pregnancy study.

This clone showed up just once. CDR3 region: CASSPKEGGEAFF. Here the CDR3 DNA reads TGTGCCAGCAGCCCCAAGGAGGGAGGTGAAGCTTTCTTT. The rearrangement links TRBV7-6 to TRBJ1-1; the D is unclear. Trimming cost V 5 bases and J 7 bases, with 14 bases left between them. The germline CDR1 and CDR2 sequences are SGHVS and FNYEAQ. The CDR3 is made up of 13 amino acids.

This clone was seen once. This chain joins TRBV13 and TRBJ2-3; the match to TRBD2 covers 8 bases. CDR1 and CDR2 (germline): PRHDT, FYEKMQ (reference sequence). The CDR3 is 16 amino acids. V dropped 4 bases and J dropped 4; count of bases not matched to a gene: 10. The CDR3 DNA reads TGTGCCAGCAGCTACGGGACTAGTAGGATCCCAGATACGCAGTATTTT. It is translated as CASSYGTSRIPDTQYF.

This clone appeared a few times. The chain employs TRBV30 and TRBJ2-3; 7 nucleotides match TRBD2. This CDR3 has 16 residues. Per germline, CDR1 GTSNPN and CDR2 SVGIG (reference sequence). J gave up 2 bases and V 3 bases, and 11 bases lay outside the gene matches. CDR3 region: CAWSSPGAGVTDTQYF. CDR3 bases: TGTGCCTGGAGCTCACCGGGCGCGGGGGTCACAGATACGCAGTATTTT.

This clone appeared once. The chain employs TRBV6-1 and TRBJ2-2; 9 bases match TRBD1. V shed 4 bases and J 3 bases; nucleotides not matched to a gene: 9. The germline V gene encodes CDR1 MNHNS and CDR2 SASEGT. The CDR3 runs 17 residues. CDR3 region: CASSGHPGTGYTGELFF. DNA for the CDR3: TGTGCCAGCAGTGGCCATCCCGGGACAGGGTACACCGGGGAGCTGTTTTTT.

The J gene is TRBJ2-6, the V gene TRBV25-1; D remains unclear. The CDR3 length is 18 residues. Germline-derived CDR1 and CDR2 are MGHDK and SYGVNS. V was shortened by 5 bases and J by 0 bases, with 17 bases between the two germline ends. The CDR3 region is CASSPTARALSGANVLTF. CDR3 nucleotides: TGTGCCAGCAGTCCCACAGCCCGCGCCCTCTCTGGGGCCAACGTCCTGACTTTC.

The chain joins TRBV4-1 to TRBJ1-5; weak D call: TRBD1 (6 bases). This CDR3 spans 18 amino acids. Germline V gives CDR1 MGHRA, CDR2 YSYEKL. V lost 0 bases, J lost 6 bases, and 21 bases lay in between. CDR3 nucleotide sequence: TGCGCCAGCAGCCAAGAGGAGGCCAGGGGATTTTTAGGTCAGCCCCAGCATTTT. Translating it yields CASSQEEARGFLGQPQHF.

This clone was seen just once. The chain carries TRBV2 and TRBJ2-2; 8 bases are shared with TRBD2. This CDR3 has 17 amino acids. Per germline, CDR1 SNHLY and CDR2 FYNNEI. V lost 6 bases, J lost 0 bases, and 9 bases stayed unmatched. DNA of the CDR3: TGTGCCAGCAGACTATATACTAGCGGATCGAACACCGGGGAGCTGTTTTTT. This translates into CASRLYTSGSNTGELFF.

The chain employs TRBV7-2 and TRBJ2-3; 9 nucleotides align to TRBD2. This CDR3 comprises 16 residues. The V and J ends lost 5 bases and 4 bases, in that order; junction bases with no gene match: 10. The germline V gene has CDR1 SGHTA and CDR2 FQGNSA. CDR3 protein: CASSTGGRARADTQYF. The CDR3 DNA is TGTGCCAGCAGCACAGGCGGGAGGGCCAGGGCAGATACGCAGTATTTT.

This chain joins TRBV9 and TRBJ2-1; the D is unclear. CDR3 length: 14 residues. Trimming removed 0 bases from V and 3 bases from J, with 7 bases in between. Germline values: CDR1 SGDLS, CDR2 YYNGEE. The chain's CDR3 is CASSVAPDYNEQFF. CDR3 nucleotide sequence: TGTGCCAGCAGCGTAGCCCCAGACTACAATGAGCAGTTCTTC.

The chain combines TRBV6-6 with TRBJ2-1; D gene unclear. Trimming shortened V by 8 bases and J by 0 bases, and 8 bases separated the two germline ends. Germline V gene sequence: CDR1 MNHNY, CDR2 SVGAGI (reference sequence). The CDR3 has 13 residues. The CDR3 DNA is TGTGCCAGCGGGCAGAGCTCCTACAATGAGCAGTTCTTC. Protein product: CASGQSSYNEQFF.

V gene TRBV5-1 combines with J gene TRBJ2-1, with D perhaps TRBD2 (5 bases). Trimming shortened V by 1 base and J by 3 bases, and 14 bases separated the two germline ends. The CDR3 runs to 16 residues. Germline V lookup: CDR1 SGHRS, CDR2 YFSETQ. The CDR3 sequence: CASSLSGKRSYNEQFF. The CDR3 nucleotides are TGCGCCAGCAGCTTGTCGGGTAAGCGGAGCTACAATGAGCAGTTCTTC.

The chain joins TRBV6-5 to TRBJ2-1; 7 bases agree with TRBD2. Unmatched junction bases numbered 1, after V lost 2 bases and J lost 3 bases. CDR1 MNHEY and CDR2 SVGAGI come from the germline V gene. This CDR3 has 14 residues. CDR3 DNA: TGTGCCAGCAGTTACCGGGAGGTCTACAATGAGCAGTTCTTC. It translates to CASSYREVYNEQFF.

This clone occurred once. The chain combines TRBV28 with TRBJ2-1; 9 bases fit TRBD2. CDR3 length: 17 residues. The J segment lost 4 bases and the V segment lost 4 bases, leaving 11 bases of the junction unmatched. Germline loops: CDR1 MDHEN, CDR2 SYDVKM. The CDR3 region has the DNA TGTGCCAGCAGTTCCCATTCAGGTAGCGGGGGTTACAATGAGCAGTTCTTC. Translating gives CASSSHSGSGGYNEQFF.

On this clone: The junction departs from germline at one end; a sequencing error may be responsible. The CDR3 DNA sequence: TGTGCCAGCAGGGAAGGTGGGGGGACAGGGATTGCCACTGAAGCTTTCTTT. Translating gives CASREGGGTGIATEAFF. V is TRBV6-1 and J is TRBJ1-1, with 9 positions matching TRBD1. Germline CDR1 is MNHNS and CDR2 is SASEGT. The CDR3 spans 17 residues.

For the CDR3, the DNA is TGTGCCAGCAGCTTAGGTCTAGCGGGAGGCGATGAGCAGTTCTTC. Amino acids: CASSLGLAGGDEQFF. V is TRBV11-3 and J is TRBJ2-1; 11 positions match TRBD2. Unmatched junction bases numbered 4, after V lost 1 base and J lost 8 bases. This CDR3 region has 15 residues. Germline V gene sequence: CDR1 SGHNT, CDR2 YENEEA. Full variable domain (rest looked up from reference TRBV11-3 and TRBJ2-1): EAGVVQSPRYKIIEKKQPVAFWCNPISGHNTLYWYLQNLGQGPELLIRYENEEAVDDSQLPKDRFSAERLKGVDSTLKIQPAELGDSAVYLCASSLGLAGGDEQFFGPGTRLTVL.

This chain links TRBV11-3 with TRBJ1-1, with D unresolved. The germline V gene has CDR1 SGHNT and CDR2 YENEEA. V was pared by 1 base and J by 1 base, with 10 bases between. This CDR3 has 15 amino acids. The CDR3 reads CASSLGGSSNTEAFF. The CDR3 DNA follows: TGTGCCAGCAGCTTAGGAGGCAGTTCGAACACTGAAGCTTTCTTT.

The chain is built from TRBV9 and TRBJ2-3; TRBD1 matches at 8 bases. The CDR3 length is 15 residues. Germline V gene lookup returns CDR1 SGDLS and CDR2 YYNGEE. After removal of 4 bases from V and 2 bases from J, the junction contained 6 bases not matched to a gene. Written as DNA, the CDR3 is TGTGCCAGCAGCCTAGGACAGGGCCCCACAGATACGCAGTATTTT. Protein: CASSLGQGPTDTQYF.

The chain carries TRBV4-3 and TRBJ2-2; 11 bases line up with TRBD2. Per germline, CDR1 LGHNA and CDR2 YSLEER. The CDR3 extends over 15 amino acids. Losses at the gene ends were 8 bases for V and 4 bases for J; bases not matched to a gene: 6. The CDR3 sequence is CASSPTSGSTGELFF. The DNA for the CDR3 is TGCGCCAGCTCCCCCACTAGCGGGAGCACCGGGGAGCTGTTTTTT.

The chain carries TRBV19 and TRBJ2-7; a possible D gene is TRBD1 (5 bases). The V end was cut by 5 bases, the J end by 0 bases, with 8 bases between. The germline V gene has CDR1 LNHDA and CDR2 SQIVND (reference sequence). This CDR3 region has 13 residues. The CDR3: CASSPGFSYEQYF. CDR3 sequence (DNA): TGTGCCAGTAGTCCAGGGTTCTCCTACGAGCAGTACTTC.

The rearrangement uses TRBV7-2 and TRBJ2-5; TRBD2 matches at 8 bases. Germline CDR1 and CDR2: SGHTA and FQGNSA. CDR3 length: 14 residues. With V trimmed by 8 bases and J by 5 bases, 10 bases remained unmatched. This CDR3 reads CASQREPVWETQYF. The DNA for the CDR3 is TGTGCCAGCCAGCGGGAGCCGGTGTGGGAGACCCAGTACTTC.

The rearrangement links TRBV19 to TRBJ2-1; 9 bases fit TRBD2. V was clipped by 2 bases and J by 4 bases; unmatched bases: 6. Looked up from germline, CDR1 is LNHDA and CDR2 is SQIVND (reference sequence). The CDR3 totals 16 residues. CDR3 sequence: CASSISAGGLYNEQFF. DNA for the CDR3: TGTGCCAGTAGTATATCAGCGGGAGGCCTTTACAATGAGCAGTTCTTC.

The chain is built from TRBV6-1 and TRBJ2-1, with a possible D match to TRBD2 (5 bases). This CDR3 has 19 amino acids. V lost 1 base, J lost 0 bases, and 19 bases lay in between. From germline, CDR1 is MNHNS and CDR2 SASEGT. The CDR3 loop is CASSEVVGSGKLSYNEQFF. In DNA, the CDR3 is TGTGCCAGCAGTGAAGTCGTGGGGTCGGGGAAACTCTCCTACAATGAGCAGTTCTTC.

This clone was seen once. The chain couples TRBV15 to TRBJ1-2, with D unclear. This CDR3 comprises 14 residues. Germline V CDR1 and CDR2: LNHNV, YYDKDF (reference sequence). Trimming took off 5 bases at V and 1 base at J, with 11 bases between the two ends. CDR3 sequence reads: CATSARGHNYGYTF. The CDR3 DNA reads TGTGCCACCAGCGCCCGAGGGCATAACTATGGCTACACCTTC.

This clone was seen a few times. CDR3 in DNA: TGCGCCAGCAGCATAGGGACTAGCGGGAGCCTAGGGGAGCAGTTCTTC. Amino acid sequence: CASSIGTSGSLGEQFF. The rearrangement joins TRBV5-1 to TRBJ2-1; 14 bases line up with TRBD2. In germline, CDR1 is SGHRS, CDR2 YFSETQ. This CDR3 has 16 amino acids. V gave up 4 bases and J gave up 10 bases; unmatched junction bases: 10.

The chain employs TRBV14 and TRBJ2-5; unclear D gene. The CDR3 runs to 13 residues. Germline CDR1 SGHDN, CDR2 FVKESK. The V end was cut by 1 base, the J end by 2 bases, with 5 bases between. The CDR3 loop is CASSQGQQETQYF. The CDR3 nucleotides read TGTGCCAGCAGCCAAGGACAACAAGAGACCCAGTACTTC.

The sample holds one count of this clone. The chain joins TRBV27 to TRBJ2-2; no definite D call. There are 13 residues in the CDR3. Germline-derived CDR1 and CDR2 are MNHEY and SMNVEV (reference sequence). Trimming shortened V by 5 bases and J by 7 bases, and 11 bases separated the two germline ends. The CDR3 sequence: CASSLENGGELFF. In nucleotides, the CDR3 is TGTGCCAGCAGTCTCGAGAACGGCGGGGAGCTGTTTTTT.

CDR3 sequence reads: CASSQQGADYGYTF. In DNA form, the CDR3 reads TGCGCCAGCAGCCAACAGGGGGCGGACTATGGCTACACCTTC. The J gene is TRBJ1-2, the V gene TRBV5-1; 9 bases fit TRBD1. J lost 3 bases, V lost 4 bases, and 4 bases had no gene match. CDR3 length: 14 residues. CDR1 is SGHRS and CDR2 is YFSETQ in the germline V gene.

The CDR3 DNA reads as TGCAGCGTGGAGACAGGGGGTGGTCTAGCGGGAGGCTACGAGCAGTACTTC. Its protein is CSVETGGGLAGGYEQYF. The chain combines TRBV29-1 with TRBJ2-7; 11 bases line up with TRBD2. The V gene end was trimmed by 6 bases and the J gene end by 3 bases; junction bases not matched to a gene: 16. Germline CDR1 is SQVTM and CDR2 is ANQGSEA. This CDR3 is 17 amino acids long.